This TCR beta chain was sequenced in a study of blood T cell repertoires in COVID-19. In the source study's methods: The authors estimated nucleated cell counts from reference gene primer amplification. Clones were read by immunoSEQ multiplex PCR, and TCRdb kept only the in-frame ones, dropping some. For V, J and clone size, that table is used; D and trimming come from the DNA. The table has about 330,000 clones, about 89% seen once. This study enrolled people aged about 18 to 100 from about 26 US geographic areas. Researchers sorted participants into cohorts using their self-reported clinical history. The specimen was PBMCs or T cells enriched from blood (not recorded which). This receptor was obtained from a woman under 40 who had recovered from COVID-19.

CDR3 amino acids: CASSIGDNSISYNSPLHF. Written as DNA, the CDR3 is TGTGCCAGTAGTATAGGGGACAATTCCATCTCCTATAATTCACCCCTCCACTTT. J is TRBJ1-6 and V is TRBV19; the D gene is possibly TRBD1 (6 bases). The CDR3 length is 18 residues. Germline CDR1 and CDR2: LNHDA and SQIVND (reference sequence). Trimming removed 1 base at V and 0 bases at J, with 13 bases between.